A selection of T cell receptor beta chains follows, all from one sample in a study of cytomegalovirus exposure and HLA in healthy donors. Some clones are missing from TCRdb's copy, which holds only in-frame ones; the method was immunoSEQ multiplex PCR. The sample yields approximately 73,000 clones, roughly 70% seen once. The sequencing sample was made of PBMCs. These receptor sequences come from a man between 65 and 85 years old in good health and CMV-seronegative. Both conserved end residues are part of each CDR3. Fields, in order: D gene, J gene, V gene, clone size, CDR3 protein, CDR3 DNA. A D gene is named only where the DNA matches it firmly. Not all rows give a size; the values are once, few, many and, for expanded clones, a class.

D gene: -; J gene: TRBJ2-3; V gene: TRBV18; clone size: -; CDR3 protein: CASSPPGVDSRQYF; CDR3 DNA: TGTGCCAGCTCACCACCGGGTGTGGACAGTAGGCAGTATTTT
D gene: TRBD1; J gene: TRBJ1-1; V gene: TRBV2; clone size: -; CDR3 protein: CASSGQGGTEAFF; CDR3 DNA: TGTGCCAGCAGTGGACAGGGAGGAACTGAAGCTTTCTTT
D gene: -; J gene: TRBJ2-1; V gene: TRBV29-1; clone size: -; CDR3 protein: CSVLRVSYNEQFF; CDR3 DNA: TGCAGCGTTCTTCGGGTGTCCTACAATGAGCAGTTCTTC
D gene: -; J gene: TRBJ1-5; V gene: TRBV28; clone size: -; CDR3 protein: CASRLSGILSNQPQHF; CDR3 DNA: TGTGCCAGCAGACTCTCAGGAATCCTTAGCAATCAGCCCCAGCATTTT
D gene: -; J gene: TRBJ2-1; V gene: TRBV7-7; clone size: -; CDR3 protein: CASSFRGAGYNEQFF; CDR3 DNA: TGTGCTAGCAGCTTTCGGGGGGCAGGATACAATGAGCAGTTCTTC
D gene: -; J gene: TRBJ1-1; V gene: TRBV28; clone size: -; CDR3 protein: CASSLYAGRTEAFF; CDR3 DNA: TGTGCCAGCAGTTTATATGCGGGGCGCACTGAAGCTTTCTTT
D gene: -; J gene: TRBJ2-3; V gene: TRBV19; clone size: -; CDR3 protein: CASSPQVVTDTQYF; CDR3 DNA: TGTGCCAGTAGTCCACAGGTTGTCACAGATACGCAGTATTTT
D gene: -; J gene: TRBJ1-1; V gene: TRBV4-3; clone size: -; CDR3 protein: CASSQDWGTGTEAFF; CDR3 DNA: TGCGCCAGCAGCCAAGATTGGGGAACAGGGACTGAAGCTTTCTTT
D gene: -; J gene: TRBJ2-7; V gene: TRBV11-2; clone size: -; CDR3 protein: CASSLAPGLELYEQYF; CDR3 DNA: TGTGCCAGCAGCTTAGCCCCGGGACTTGAGCTCTACGAGCAGTACTTC
D gene: TRBD2; J gene: TRBJ2-1; V gene: TRBV7-2; clone size: -; CDR3 protein: CASSLDGRASNEQFF; CDR3 DNA: TGTGCCAGCAGCTTAGACGGGAGGGCCTCCAATGAGCAGTTCTTC
D gene: TRBD2; J gene: TRBJ2-1; V gene: TRBV4-2; clone size: -; CDR3 protein: CASSQSGTSGSYSYNEQFF; CDR3 DNA: TGTGCCAGCAGCCAATCCGGGACTAGCGGGAGTTACTCCTACAATGAGCAGTTCTTC
D gene: -; J gene: TRBJ1-1; V gene: TRBV2; clone size: -; CDR3 protein: CASSGQSMNTEAFF; CDR3 DNA: TGTGCCAGCAGCGGACAGTCTATGAACACTGAAGCTTTCTTT
D gene: TRBD2; J gene: TRBJ2-7; V gene: TRBV2; clone size: once; CDR3 protein: CASSELAGGPYEQYF; CDR3 DNA: TGTGCCAGCAGTGAACTAGCGGGAGGTCCCTACGAGCAGTACTTC
D gene: -; J gene: TRBJ1-1; V gene: TRBV7-9; clone size: few; CDR3 protein: CASSYILGAGTEAFF; CDR3 DNA: TGTGCCAGCAGCTATATCTTGGGGGCCGGGACTGAAGCTTTCTTT
D gene: -; J gene: TRBJ2-7; V gene: TRBV6-1; clone size: -; CDR3 protein: CASTSQRGSYEQYF; CDR3 DNA: TGTGCCAGCACGTCTCAAAGGGGCTCCTACGAGCAGTACTTC
D gene: TRBD1; J gene: TRBJ2-1; V gene: TRBV7-8; clone size: -; CDR3 protein: CASSGQGVSNEQFF; CDR3 DNA: TGTGCCAGCAGCGGACAGGGGGTAAGCAATGAGCAGTTCTTC
D gene: -; J gene: TRBJ1-6; V gene: TRBV18; clone size: -; CDR3 protein: CASSPDTALKNSPLHF; CDR3 DNA: TGTGCCAGCTCACCAGATACAGCTCTTAAAAATTCACCCCTCCACTTT
D gene: -; J gene: TRBJ1-1; V gene: TRBV7-9; clone size: -; CDR3 protein: CASSPTGTGAFF; CDR3 DNA: TGTGCCAGCAGCCCAACCGGGACTGGGGCTTTCTTT
D gene: TRBD1; J gene: TRBJ1-3; V gene: TRBV19; clone size: -; CDR3 protein: CASNPGTGLGNTIYF; CDR3 DNA: TGTGCCAGTAATCCCGGGACAGGGCTTGGAAACACCATATATTTT
D gene: TRBD1; J gene: TRBJ1-2; V gene: TRBV4-3; clone size: -; CDR3 protein: CASSQSTGQGYGYTF; CDR3 DNA: TGCGCCAGCAGCCAGTCGACAGGGCAAGGCTATGGCTACACCTTC
D gene: TRBD1; J gene: TRBJ2-7; V gene: TRBV27; clone size: few; CDR3 protein: CASSRTGVYEQYF; CDR3 DNA: TGTGCCAGCAGTCGAACAGGGGTCTACGAGCAGTACTTC
D gene: -; J gene: TRBJ2-3; V gene: TRBV5-6; clone size: -; CDR3 protein: CASSLARATQYF; CDR3 DNA: TGTGCCAGCAGCCTGGCCAGGGCAACGCAGTATTTT
D gene: TRBD2; J gene: TRBJ2-2; V gene: TRBV18; clone size: -; CDR3 protein: CASSPGTSGALTGELFF; CDR3 DNA: TGTGCCAGCTCACCCGGGACTAGCGGGGCCCTCACCGGGGAGCTGTTTTTT
D gene: -; J gene: TRBJ1-1; V gene: TRBV7-9; clone size: few; CDR3 protein: CASSHSTRNTEAFF; CDR3 DNA: TGTGCCAGCAGTCATTCAACACGAAACACTGAAGCTTTCTTT
D gene: TRBD1; J gene: TRBJ2-3; V gene: TRBV7-2; clone size: -; CDR3 protein: CASSLNRGRADTQYF; CDR3 DNA: TGTGCCAGCAGCTTAAACAGGGGGCGTGCAGATACGCAGTATTTT
D gene: TRBD2; J gene: TRBJ2-5; V gene: TRBV7-9; clone size: -; CDR3 protein: CASSLGGGRTETQYF; CDR3 DNA: TGTGCCAGCAGCTTAGGGGGGGGAAGGACAGAGACCCAGTACTTC
D gene: -; J gene: TRBJ1-6; V gene: TRBV6-5; clone size: -; CDR3 protein: CASSRTDKGDSPLHF; CDR3 DNA: TGTGCCAGCAGCCGAACGGACAAGGGGGATTCACCCCTCCACTTT
D gene: -; J gene: TRBJ1-4; V gene: TRBV5-6; clone size: -; CDR3 protein: CASSPGHKRPTTNEKLFF; CDR3 DNA: TGTGCCAGCAGCCCGGGACACAAGCGACCGACAACTAATGAAAAACTGTTTTTT
D gene: TRBD2; J gene: TRBJ2-5; V gene: TRBV19; clone size: -; CDR3 protein: CASSPGLAEIETQYF; CDR3 DNA: TGTGCCAGTAGCCCTGGACTAGCCGAGATAGAGACCCAGTACTTC
D gene: -; J gene: TRBJ1-5; V gene: TRBV7-2; clone size: -; CDR3 protein: CASSPQGNQPQHF; CDR3 DNA: TGTGCCAGCAGCCCTCAGGGGAATCAGCCCCAGCATTTT
D gene: -; J gene: TRBJ1-2; V gene: TRBV7-2; clone size: -; CDR3 protein: CASSAPNRQRDYGYTF; CDR3 DNA: TGTGCCAGCAGCGCACCCAACAGGCAGCGGGACTATGGCTACACCTTC
D gene: TRBD1; J gene: TRBJ2-1; V gene: TRBV5-1; clone size: -; CDR3 protein: CASSLDPTGEWNEQFF; CDR3 DNA: TGCGCCAGCAGCTTGGACCCGACAGGGGAGTGGAATGAGCAGTTCTTC
D gene: TRBD1; J gene: TRBJ2-5; V gene: TRBV7-2; clone size: -; CDR3 protein: CASSNGQGETQYF; CDR3 DNA: TGTGCCAGCAGCAATGGACAGGGGGAGACCCAGTACTTC
D gene: TRBD1; J gene: TRBJ1-2; V gene: TRBV11-2; clone size: -; CDR3 protein: CASSKPGQANYGYTF; CDR3 DNA: TGTGCCAGCAGCAAACCGGGACAGGCTAACTATGGCTACACCTTC
D gene: TRBD1; J gene: TRBJ2-7; V gene: TRBV6-1; clone size: few; CDR3 protein: CASSASGTGYEQYF; CDR3 DNA: TGTGCCAGCAGTGCTTCCGGGACAGGCTACGAGCAGTACTTC
D gene: TRBD1; J gene: TRBJ2-7; V gene: TRBV10-3; clone size: -; CDR3 protein: CAISRQGNEQYF; CDR3 DNA: TGTGCCATCAGCCGACAGGGGAACGAGCAGTACTTC
D gene: -; J gene: TRBJ2-7; V gene: TRBV7-2; clone size: few; CDR3 protein: CASSLLRVGEQYF; CDR3 DNA: TGTGCCAGCAGCTTACTGAGGGTCGGCGAGCAGTACTTC
D gene: -; J gene: TRBJ1-6; V gene: TRBV15; clone size: -; CDR3 protein: CATSRDIGASNSPLHF; CDR3 DNA: TGTGCCACCAGCAGAGATATAGGGGCAAGTAATTCACCCCTCCACTTT
D gene: -; J gene: TRBJ2-3; V gene: TRBV18; clone size: once; CDR3 protein: CASSPSNRPTDTQYF; CDR3 DNA: TGTGCCAGCTCACCTTCGAACAGGCCGACAGATACGCAGTATTTT
D gene: TRBD1; J gene: TRBJ1-5; V gene: TRBV7-2; clone size: -; CDR3 protein: CASSVSRDSIGNQPQHF; CDR3 DNA: TGTGCCAGCAGCGTCAGCCGGGACAGCATAGGGAATCAGCCCCAGCATTTT
D gene: TRBD1; J gene: TRBJ1-4; V gene: TRBV6-5; clone size: -; CDR3 protein: CASSGTGGEKLFF; CDR3 DNA: TGTGCCAGCAGTGGGACAGGGGGCGAAAAACTGTTTTTT
D gene: TRBD1; J gene: TRBJ1-2; V gene: TRBV28; clone size: -; CDR3 protein: CASSLGQAYGYTF; CDR3 DNA: TGTGCCAGCAGCCTGGGACAGGCGTATGGCTACACCTTC
D gene: TRBD1; J gene: TRBJ2-3; V gene: TRBV5-1; clone size: -; CDR3 protein: CASSLRQGTDTQYF; CDR3 DNA: TGCGCCAGCAGCTTGAGACAGGGAACAGATACGCAGTATTTT
D gene: -; J gene: TRBJ1-4; V gene: TRBV2; clone size: few; CDR3 protein: CASGRGSYEKLFF; CDR3 DNA: TGTGCCAGTGGAAGGGGATCCTACGAAAAACTGTTTTTT
D gene: TRBD1; J gene: TRBJ2-7; V gene: TRBV6-1; clone size: -; CDR3 protein: CASSEAYRGFYEQYF; CDR3 DNA: TGTGCCAGCAGTGAAGCATACAGGGGTTTCTACGAGCAGTACTTC
D gene: -; J gene: TRBJ2-7; V gene: TRBV7-9; clone size: -; CDR3 protein: CSSSSGPGTRSSYEQYF; CDR3 DNA: TGTTCCAGCAGCTCGGGTCCCGGGACACGGAGCTCCTACGAGCAGTACTTC
D gene: TRBD1; J gene: TRBJ2-5; V gene: TRBV10-2; clone size: -; CDR3 protein: CASRQGQDLWTQYF; CDR3 DNA: TGCGCCAGCAGGCAAGGACAGGACCTCTGGACCCAGTACTTC
D gene: TRBD1; J gene: TRBJ1-4; V gene: TRBV18; clone size: -; CDR3 protein: CASPPRGLSTNEKLFF; CDR3 DNA: TGTGCCAGCCCACCTAGGGGGCTCTCAACTAATGAAAAACTGTTTTTT
D gene: TRBD2; J gene: TRBJ2-7; V gene: TRBV6-1; clone size: -; CDR3 protein: CASSNGGAREQYF; CDR3 DNA: TGTGCCAGCAGTAACGGGGGGGCGAGGGAGCAGTACTTC
D gene: TRBD2; J gene: TRBJ2-7; V gene: TRBV25-1; clone size: -; CDR3 protein: CASSDPIAGTYEQYF; CDR3 DNA: TGTGCCAGCAGTGATCCGATAGCGGGTACCTACGAGCAGTACTTC
D gene: -; J gene: TRBJ2-3; V gene: TRBV7-2; clone size: -; CDR3 protein: CASSLQRDTQYF; CDR3 DNA: TGTGCCAGCAGCCTCCAGCGAGATACGCAGTATTTT
D gene: -; J gene: TRBJ1-4; V gene: TRBV19; clone size: -; CDR3 protein: CASRYSTNEKLFF; CDR3 DNA: TGTGCCAGTAGATACTCAACTAATGAAAAACTGTTTTTT
D gene: -; J gene: TRBJ2-1; V gene: TRBV27; clone size: -; CDR3 protein: CASSLERYNEQFF; CDR3 DNA: TGTGCCAGCAGTTTGGAGAGGTACAATGAGCAGTTCTTC
D gene: -; J gene: TRBJ2-7; V gene: TRBV6-1; clone size: -; CDR3 protein: CATFTDRTSYEQYF; CDR3 DNA: TGTGCCACTTTTACCGACAGGACAAGCTACGAGCAGTACTTC
D gene: -; J gene: TRBJ2-3; V gene: TRBV6-6; clone size: few; CDR3 protein: CASSSGDVDTQYF; CDR3 DNA: TGTGCCAGCAGTTCCGGAGACGTAGATACGCAGTATTTT
D gene: -; J gene: TRBJ1-5; V gene: TRBV28; clone size: once; CDR3 protein: CASSSPSGPQHF; CDR3 DNA: TGTGCCAGCAGTTCCCCGAGCGGGCCCCAGCATTTT
D gene: -; J gene: TRBJ2-3; V gene: TRBV10-1; clone size: -; CDR3 protein: CASSETAGERTDTQYF; CDR3 DNA: TGCGCCAGCAGTGAGACGGCAGGGGAACGCACAGATACGCAGTATTTT